The 27 T cell receptor beta chains below were found in one sample sequenced in a study of radiation and T cells in renal cell carcinoma. Only in-frame clones appear in the TCRdb table, and some are missing; sequencing was by immunoSEQ multiplex PCR. The sample records about 140,000 clones, roughly 85% being singletons. Indicated time point: baseline pretreatment blood. Treatment reported: 15 Gy SBRT to primary tumor, nephrectomy 4 weeks later. Here the sequenced sample was blood, taken from a patient whose treatment included radiotherapy and nephrectomy. The receptors come from a woman in her forties or fifties with renal cell carcinoma.

This clone was counted only a few times. The gene calls are TRBV21-1 and TRBJ1-1. TRBV21-1 is assigned pseudogene status. CDR3 length: 15 amino acids. Here the CDR3 reads CASSRGSRQGTEAFF. The CDR3 bases are TGTGCCAGCAGCAGGGGGTCTAGGCAAGGCACTGAAGCTTTCTTT.

This sequence joins TRBV27 and TRBJ1-2; D may be TRBD1 (6 bases). Per the germline V gene, CDR1 is MNHEY and CDR2 is SMNVEV (reference sequence). The CDR3 totals 15 residues. Trimming cost V 3 bases and J 4 bases, with 15 bases left between them. The CDR3 DNA is TGTGCCAGCAGTTTTGGGCAGGGGATCGGCTATGGCTACACCTTC. Its protein product is CASSFGQGIGYGYTF.

In its sample, this clone was seen a few times. The chain combines TRBV9 with TRBJ2-1; 8 positions match TRBD2. The CDR3 totals 15 residues. The ends lost 0 bases at V and 8 bases at J; junction bases unmatched: 7. CDR1 SGDLS and CDR2 YYNGEE come from the germline V gene. The CDR3: CASSVVGLALDEQFF. For the CDR3, the DNA is TGTGCCAGCAGCGTAGTTGGACTAGCTCTGGATGAGCAGTTCTTC.

V and J are TRBV29-1 and TRBJ2-5; D might be TRBD2 (6 bases). CDR3 length: 14 residues. The germline V gene encodes CDR1 SQVTM and CDR2 ANQGSEA. V lost 4 bases, J lost 6 bases, and 18 bases lay in between. The CDR3 sequence: CSVVGGAWVKTQYF. CDR3 DNA: TGCAGCGTTGTAGGAGGGGCGTGGGTGAAGACCCAGTACTTC.

The chain uses TRBV5-6 and TRBJ2-7; possible D gene TRBD1, 6 bases. V lost 5 bases to trimming and J lost 3 bases, with 12 bases between them. Germline V CDR1 and CDR2: SGHDT, YYEEEE. This CDR3 is 13 amino acids long. CDR3 sequence (DNA): TGTGCCAGCAGACCGGGACACCACTACGAGCAGTACTTC. Protein sequence: CASRPGHHYEQYF.

V gene TRBV5-1 combines with J gene TRBJ2-7; TRBD2 aligns across 7 bases. The junction had 9 bases not matched to a gene; V was cut back by 3 bases and J by 3 bases. Germline CDR1 is SGHRS and CDR2 is YFSETQ. The CDR3 has 15 amino acids. The CDR3 protein is CASSSYGAGNYEQYF. In nucleotides, the CDR3 is TGCGCCAGCAGCTCGTATGGAGCGGGAAACTACGAGCAGTACTTC.

The rearrangement links TRBV5-4 to TRBJ2-3, with D maybe TRBD2 (7 bases). Per germline, CDR1 SGHNT and CDR2 YYREEE (reference sequence). The V end was cut by 4 bases, the J end by 2 bases, with 20 bases between. The CDR3 has 17 residues. DNA for the CDR3: TGTGCCAGCAGCCTCCAATTCCTCGGGGGGCTCACAGATACGCAGTATTTT. It codes for CASSLQFLGGLTDTQYF.

J is TRBJ2-7 and V is TRBV10-3; the D is unclear. This CDR3 comprises 15 residues. V lost 2 bases, J lost 2 bases, and 13 bases lay in between. The germline V gene encodes CDR1 ENHRY and CDR2 SYGVKD. Here the CDR3 DNA reads TGTGCCATCAGTGAGGTCCGTCTCCGAGCCTACGAGCAGTACTTC. This gives the protein CAISEVRLRAYEQYF.

The chain couples TRBV15 to TRBJ2-5; D possibly corresponds to TRBD1 (6 bases). Germline values: CDR1 LNHNV, CDR2 YYDKDF (reference sequence). Trimming shortened V by 1 base and J by 5 bases, and 11 bases separated the two germline ends. This CDR3 spans 14 amino acids. CDR3 sequence reads: CATSRVGARETQYF. The CDR3 nucleotides are TGTGCCACCAGCAGAGTGGGGGCGCGGGAGACCCAGTACTTC.

The chain uses TRBV20-1 and TRBJ2-7; D gene uncertain. V shed 3 bases and J shed 7 bases, with 4 bases lying between them. Germline-derived CDR1 and CDR2 are DFQATT and SNEGSKA (reference sequence). The CDR3 sequence is 9 residues long. In DNA, the CDR3 is TGCAGTGCTAGGAGGGAGCAGTACTTC. It specifies CSARREQYF.

This clone was counted a few times. The V gene is TRBV14, the J gene TRBJ1-6; no definite D call. This CDR3 is built from 17 residues. V gave up 4 bases and J gave up 7 bases, with 20 bases separating them. The germline V gene has CDR1 SGHDN and CDR2 FVKESK. In nucleotides, the CDR3 is TGTGCCAGCAGCCCAGCCCGTCGAACCGTCTGGAATTCACCCCTCCACTTT. Translation: CASSPARRTVWNSPLHF.

The chain joins TRBV6-4 to TRBJ2-2, with 7 bases aligning to TRBD2. The germline gives CDR1 MRHNA, CDR2 SNTAGT. V lost 7 bases to trimming and J lost 0 bases; unmatched junction nucleotides: 2. The CDR3 has 14 residues. Here the CDR3 reads CASTLAANTGELFF. CDR3 coding DNA: TGTGCCAGCACGCTAGCGGCGAACACCGGGGAGCTGTTTTTT.

The chain uses TRBV6-5 and TRBJ2-7; D is perhaps TRBD2 (6 bases). This CDR3 comprises 15 residues. The V end was cut by 8 bases, the J end by 6 bases, with 23 bases between. Germline CDR1 reads MNHEY; CDR2 reads SVGAGI. The CDR3 here is CASVRPGPTSPEQYF. The DNA for the CDR3 is TGTGCCAGCGTTCGACCAGGACCCACTAGCCCCGAGCAGTACTTC.

The rearrangement uses TRBV18 and TRBJ2-3; no firm D call. This CDR3 contains 17 residues. V lost 3 bases to trimming and J lost 3 bases, with 19 bases between them. CDR1 is KGHSH, CDR2 LQKENI, per germline. This CDR3 reads CASSPLQRSSRTDTQYF. CDR3 bases: TGTGCCAGCTCACCTCTACAGAGGTCATCGAGGACAGATACGCAGTATTTT.

V usage is TRBV5-1 and J usage is TRBJ1-1; weak D call: TRBD1 (5 bases). Germline lookup yields CDR1 SGHRS and CDR2 YFSETQ. The ends were cut back, 3 bases at V and 1 base at J, with 19 bases in the middle. This CDR3 comprises 17 residues. Here the CDR3 DNA reads TGCGCCAGCAGCTGGGTTGGGGCAGGGCAGGGGAACACTGAAGCTTTCTTT. It is translated as CASSWVGAGQGNTEAFF.

The CDR3 is CASSLGGGWEQFF. CDR3 bases: TGCGCCAGCAGCTTGGGTGGTGGCTGGGAGCAGTTCTTC. The V call is TRBV5-1, the J call TRBJ2-1; D is unclear. The CDR3 totals 13 residues. V was shortened by 0 bases and J by 10 bases, with 11 bases between the two germline ends. Germline V gene lookup returns CDR1 SGHRS and CDR2 YFSETQ. Complete variable domain (other parts from reference TRBV5-1 and TRBJ2-1): KAGVTQTPRYLIKTRGQQVTLSCSPISGHRSVSWYQQTPGQGLQFLFEYFSETQRNKGNFPGRFSGRQFSNSRSEMNVSTLELGDSALYLCASSLGGGWEQFFGPGTRLTVL.

This rearrangement joins TRBV6-5 to TRBJ1-2; perhaps TRBD1 as D (6 bases). CDR3 size: 14 residues. Germline loops: CDR1 MNHEY, CDR2 SVGAGI. V lost 0 bases to trimming and J lost 4 bases, with 9 bases between them. CDR3 sequence: CASSYSTGTYGYTF. CDR3 nucleotide sequence: TGTGCCAGCAGTTACTCTACAGGGACCTATGGCTACACCTTC.

This chain uses TRBV19 with TRBJ1-3; D is ambiguous. This CDR3 region has 14 residues. V was clipped by 6 bases and J by 0 bases, with 9 bases between them. Germline loops: CDR1 LNHDA, CDR2 SQIVND (reference sequence). The CDR3 loop reads CASRRAFSGNTIYF. The CDR3 coding sequence is TGTGCCAGTAGAAGGGCATTCTCTGGAAACACCATATATTTT.

J is TRBJ2-5 and V is TRBV30, with TRBD1 as a possible D gene (7 bases). V was pared by 1 base and J by 5 bases, with 14 bases between. This CDR3 comprises 14 residues. CDR1 and CDR2 from the germline V gene are GTSNPN and SVGIG (reference sequence). The CDR3 here is CAWSAGDSGETQYF. The CDR3 DNA reads TGTGCCTGGAGTGCCGGGGACAGCGGGGAGACCCAGTACTTC.

V usage is TRBV5-6 and J usage is TRBJ2-4; possibly TRBD1 for D (7 bases). V was trimmed by 4 bases and J by 2 bases, leaving 16 bases between them. Germline CDR1 is SGHDT and CDR2 is YYEEEE. The CDR3 has 16 residues. As DNA, the CDR3 is TGTGCCAGCAGCGCAAGACAGGGAGGAACCAAAAACATTCAGTACTTC. This encodes CASSARQGGTKNIQYF.

The rearrangement links TRBV28 to TRBJ2-7; possible D gene TRBD1, 5 bases. Germline V CDR1 and CDR2: MDHEN, SYDVKM. The CDR3 consists of 13 residues. V gave up 6 bases and J gave up 3 bases, with 12 bases separating them. CDR3 sequence (DNA): TGTGCCAGCAGGACAGCAGGGATCTACGAGCAGTACTTC. Translating gives CASRTAGIYEQYF.

The rearrangement links TRBV5-1 to TRBJ1-1, with 7 bases fitting TRBD1. Germline V lookup: CDR1 SGHRS, CDR2 YFSETQ. After removal of 6 bases from V and 3 bases from J, the junction contained 5 bases not matched to a gene. The CDR3 extends over 13 amino acids. The CDR3 loop is CASTVDRDTEAFF. In nucleotides, the CDR3 is TGCGCCAGCACCGTTGACAGGGACACTGAAGCTTTCTTT.

The chain uses TRBV7-9 and TRBJ2-4; D is possibly TRBD1 (6 bases). V lost 6 bases and J lost 1, with 13 bases in between. CDR1 and CDR2 (germline): SEHNR, FQNEAQ (reference sequence). The CDR3 has 15 amino acids. CDR3 in amino acids: CASSSTGIAKNIQYF. Here the CDR3 DNA reads TGTGCCAGCAGTTCAACAGGGATCGCCAAAAACATTCAGTACTTC.

The chain carries TRBV2 and TRBJ1-2; 11 bases align to TRBD1. This CDR3 comprises 14 residues. Germline CDR1 and CDR2: SNHLY and FYNNEI. V was pared by 8 bases and J by 3 bases, with 5 bases of the junction left unmatched. CDR3 in amino acids: CASGQGAGDYGYTF. In nucleotides, the CDR3 is TGTGCCAGCGGACAGGGGGCCGGGGACTATGGCTACACCTTC.

The CDR3 region is CASSRTGMNTEAFF. The DNA of the CDR3 is TGTGCCAGCTCTCGGACAGGGATGAACACTGAAGCTTTCTTT. This chain links TRBV5-4 with TRBJ1-1; 8 bases line up with TRBD1. In germline, CDR1 is SGHNT, CDR2 YYREEE (reference sequence). V dropped 7 bases and J dropped 0; count of bases not matched to a gene: 5. The CDR3 has 14 amino acids.

This clone has just one count. The chain recombines TRBV7-9 with TRBJ2-3; D gene uncertain. V shed 1 base and J shed 0 bases, with 8 bases lying between them. Germline V gene data show CDR1 as SEHNR and CDR2 as FQNEAQ (reference sequence). This CDR3 has 15 amino acids. CDR3 nucleotide sequence: TGTGCCAGCAGCTTAGTGGCAGGAAGCACAGATACGCAGTATTTT. Protein product: CASSLVAGSTDTQYF.

This chain links TRBV6-5 with TRBJ2-3; 9 bases line up with TRBD2. The CDR3 has 15 residues. Germline V lookup: CDR1 MNHEY, CDR2 SVGAGI. V lost 4 bases and J lost 4; bases outside the gene matches: 6. CDR3 region: CASSSGTSSADTQYF. CDR3 sequence (DNA): TGTGCCAGCAGTTCCGGGACTAGCTCGGCAGATACGCAGTATTTT.